These 5 T cell receptor beta chains were sequenced from one sample in a study of T cell clones after liver transplantation. Clones were read by immunoSEQ multiplex PCR, and TCRdb kept only the in-frame ones, dropping some. Among 55,000 to 75,000 clones listed, about 70% were seen once. The sample was CD4+ T cells from blood, taken at the roughly 15-month timepoint. These receptors originate from a human patient who received a liver transplant. Part of the T cell pool may stem from the graft donor.

This chain links TRBV5-1 with TRBJ2-3; TRBD2 matches 8 bases. The CDR3 is made up of 16 amino acids. After removal of 0 bases from V and 3 bases from J, the junction contained 6 bases not matched to a gene. CDR1 and CDR2 from the germline V gene are SGHRS and YFSETQ. The CDR3 protein is CASSLELAGPTDTQYF. In nucleotides, the CDR3 is TGCGCCAGCAGCTTGGAATTAGCGGGGCCTACAGATACGCAGTATTTT. Drawing the rest from reference TRBV5-1 and TRBJ2-3, the complete variable domain is KAGVTQTPRYLIKTRGQQVTLSCSPISGHRSVSWYQQTPGQGLQFLFEYFSETQRNKGNFPGRFSGRQFSNSRSEMNVSTLELGDSALYLCASSLELAGPTDTQYFGPGTRLTVL.

This clone was seen a few times. The chain joins TRBV7-8 to TRBJ1-6; TRBD1 is a possible D gene (6 bases). The V gene's germline CDR1 is SGHVS and CDR2 FQNEAQ. CDR3 length equals 15 residues. V was trimmed by 7 bases and J by 8 bases, leaving 18 bases between them. The CDR3 loop reads CASTLGAGGDSPLHF. The CDR3 nucleotides read TGTGCCAGCACCCTGGGGGCGGGAGGGGATTCACCCCTCCACTTT.

Within the sample, this clone is medium-sized. This specimen includes other DNA sequences encoding the same CDR3. The chain carries TRBV14 and TRBJ1-6; D call uncertain. The CDR3 runs 15 residues. The germline gives CDR1 SGHDN, CDR2 FVKESK. Trimming took 0 bases from V and 0 from J, leaving 3 bases between them. The CDR3 coding sequence is TGTGCCAGCAGCCAAGACAGCTCCTATAATTCACCCCTCCACTTT. This gives the protein CASSQDSSYNSPLHF.

Only a few counts were recorded for this clone. The V and J genes are TRBV4-3 and TRBJ2-4; D unclear. V gave up 1 base and J gave up 0 bases, with 7 bases separating them. The germline gives CDR1 LGHNA, CDR2 YSLEER. The CDR3 runs to 15 residues. CDR3 bases: TGCGCCAGCAGCCAAGCGGCCGGAGCCAAAAACATTCAGTACTTC. It encodes CASSQAAGAKNIQYF.

Concerning this clone itself: Other DNA sequences of this sample code for an identical CDR3. The chain links TRBV11-2 to TRBJ1-5, with D perhaps matching TRBD1 (6 bases). The CDR3 has 13 residues. The germline V gene encodes CDR1 SGHAT and CDR2 FQNNGV. The V end lost 0 bases, the J end lost 7 bases, and 7 bases lay between the germline ends. CDR3 region: CASSLDRGQPQHF. In DNA, the CDR3 is TGTGCCAGCAGCTTAGATAGGGGGCAGCCCCAGCATTTT.